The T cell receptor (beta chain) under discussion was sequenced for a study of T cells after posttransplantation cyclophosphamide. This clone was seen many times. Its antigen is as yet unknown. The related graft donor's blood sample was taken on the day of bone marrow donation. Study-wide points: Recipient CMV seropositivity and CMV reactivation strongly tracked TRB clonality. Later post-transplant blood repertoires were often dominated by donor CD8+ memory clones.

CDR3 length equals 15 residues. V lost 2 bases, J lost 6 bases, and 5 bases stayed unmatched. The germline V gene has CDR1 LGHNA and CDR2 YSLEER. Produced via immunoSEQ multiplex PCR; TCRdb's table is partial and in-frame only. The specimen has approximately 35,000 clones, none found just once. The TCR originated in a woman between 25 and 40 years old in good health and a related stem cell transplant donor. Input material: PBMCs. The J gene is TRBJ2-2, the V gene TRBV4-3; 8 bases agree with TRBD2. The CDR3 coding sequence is TGCGCCAGCAGCCAACACCGGGGGGGTTCCGGGGAGCTGTTTTTT. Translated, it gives CASSQHRGGSGELFF.